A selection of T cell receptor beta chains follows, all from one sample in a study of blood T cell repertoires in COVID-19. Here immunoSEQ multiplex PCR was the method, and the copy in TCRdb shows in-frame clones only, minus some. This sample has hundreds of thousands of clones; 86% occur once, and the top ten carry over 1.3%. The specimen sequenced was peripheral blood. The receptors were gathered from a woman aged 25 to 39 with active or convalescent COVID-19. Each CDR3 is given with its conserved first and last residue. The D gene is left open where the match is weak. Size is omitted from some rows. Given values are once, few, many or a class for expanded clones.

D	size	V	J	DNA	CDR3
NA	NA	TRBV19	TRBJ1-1	TGTGCCAGTAGTATCGCAGCGGCATGGGATGAAGCTTTCTTT	CASSIAAAWDEAFF
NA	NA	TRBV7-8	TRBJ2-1	TGTGCCAGCAGCCAAACTAGAGGCGCGGTAAATGAGCAGTTCTTC	CASSQTRGAVNEQFF
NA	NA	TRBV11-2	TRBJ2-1	TGTGCCAGCAGCATCAACCGGGACACCTTCAATGAGCAGTTCTTC	CASSINRDTFNEQFF
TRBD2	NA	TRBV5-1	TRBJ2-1	TGCGCCAGCAGCTTGGCCGGGACTAGCGAGGGTGAGCAGTTCTTC	CASSLAGTSEGEQFF
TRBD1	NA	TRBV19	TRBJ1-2	TGTGCCAGTAATGCCGACAGGGGGTTCTATGGCTACACCTTC	CASNADRGFYGYTF
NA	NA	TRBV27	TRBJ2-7	TGTGCCAGCAGTTCCAGACAGGCCTACGAGCAGTACTTC	CASSSRQAYEQYF
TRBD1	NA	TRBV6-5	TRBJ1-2	TGTGCCAGCAGGGAGACAGGGGATGGTGGCTACACCTTC	CASRETGDGGYTF
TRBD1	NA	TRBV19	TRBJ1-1	TGTGCCAGTAGTATGGAGTGGGTCAGGGGGCGAGCTTTCTTT	CASSMEWVRGRAFF
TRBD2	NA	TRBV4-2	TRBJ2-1	TGTGCCAGCAGCCAAGAGGCTAGCGGGAGGGCCCAGAATGAGCAGTTCTTC	CASSQEASGRAQNEQFF
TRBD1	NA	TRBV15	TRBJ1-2	TGTGCCACCAGCAGAGCGGGACAGACGTATGGCTACACCTTC	CATSRAGQTYGYTF
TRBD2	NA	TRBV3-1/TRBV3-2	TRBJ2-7	TGTGCCAGCAGCCCTGATAAAGCGGGAGGTCTGTTCTACGAGCAGTACTTC	CASSPDKAGGLFYEQYF
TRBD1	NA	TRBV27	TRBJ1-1	TGTGCCAGCAGCCCCGGACAGGGCCGCACTGAAGCTTTCTTT	CASSPGQGRTEAFF
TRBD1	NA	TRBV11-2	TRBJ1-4	TGTGCCAGCAGCTTAGCACAGGGGCGGGGTGAAAAACTGTTTTTT	CASSLAQGRGEKLFF
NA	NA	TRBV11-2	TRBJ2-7	TGTGCCAGCAGCTTAGACGTTGGGGGAGGCGAGCAGTACTTC	CASSLDVGGGEQYF
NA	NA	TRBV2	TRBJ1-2	TGTGCCAGCAGTAGAGATTTTAACTATGGCTACACCTTC	CASSRDFNYGYTF
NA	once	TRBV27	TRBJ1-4	TGTGCCAGCAGTTTATCCGGGAAAGAGGAAAAACTGTTTTTT	CASSLSGKEEKLFF
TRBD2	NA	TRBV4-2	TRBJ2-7	TGTGCCAGCAGCCACAGCGGTAGCGGGGGGGCCTTGGGCTACGAGCAGTACTTC	CASSHSGSGGALGYEQYF
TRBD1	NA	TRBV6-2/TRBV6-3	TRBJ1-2	TGTGCCAGCAGTTACTCACCCGGGACAGGGGCCGATGGCTACACCTTC	CASSYSPGTGADGYTF
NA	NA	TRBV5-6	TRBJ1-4	TGTGCCAGCAGCTTGGCTGGCCCAACTAATGAAAAACTGTTTTTT	CASSLAGPTNEKLFF
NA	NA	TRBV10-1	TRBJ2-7	TGCGCCAGCAGTGAGTCGGGGGGATCCTACGAGCAGTACTTC	CASSESGGSYEQYF
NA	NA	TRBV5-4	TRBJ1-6	TGTGCCAGCACCTTACAGTCGAGCTCCTATAATTCACCCCTCCACTTT	CASTLQSSSYNSPLHF
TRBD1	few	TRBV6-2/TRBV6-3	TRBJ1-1	TGTGCCAGCAGTTATGAGGCAGGGGGGTATTACACTGAAGCTTTCTTT	CASSYEAGGYYTEAFF
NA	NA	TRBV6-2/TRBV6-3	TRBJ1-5	TGTGCCAGCAGTTACATTGGGTACAGGTTCAGCAATCAGCCCCAGCATTTT	CASSYIGYRFSNQPQHF
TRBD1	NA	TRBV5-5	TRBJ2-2	TGTGCCAGCAGACCTGGGGACAGGGGAGGGGAGCTGTTTTTT	CASRPGDRGGELFF
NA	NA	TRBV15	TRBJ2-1	TGTGCCACCAGCAGACCCGGTTTTGAGCAGTTCTTC	CATSRPGFEQFF
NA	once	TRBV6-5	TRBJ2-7	TGTGCCAGCAGTTACTTGGGACAAACCTACGAGCAGTACTTC	CASSYLGQTYEQYF
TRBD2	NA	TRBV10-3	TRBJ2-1	TGTGCCATCAGTGACGGTAGCGGGAGGGCCTACAATGAGCAGTTCTTC	CAISDGSGRAYNEQFF
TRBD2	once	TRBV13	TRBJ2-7	TGTGCCAGCAGCTTGAGACTAGCGGGAGCGTACGAGCAGTACTTC	CASSLRLAGAYEQYF
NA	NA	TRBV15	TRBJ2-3	TGTGCCACCAGCTTTTCGCTTGGCGGGGAAGGCACAGATACGCAGTATTTT	CATSFSLGGEGTDTQYF
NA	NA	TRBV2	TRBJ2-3	TGTGCCAGCAGGGGGGACTCCACAGATACGCAGTATTTT	CASRGDSTDTQYF
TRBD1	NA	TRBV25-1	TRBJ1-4	TGTGCCAGCAGCCGGGACAGTTGGGCAACTAATGAAAAACTGTTTTTT	CASSRDSWATNEKLFF
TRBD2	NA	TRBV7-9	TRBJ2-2	TGTGCCAGCAGCTTACGGACTAGCGGGAGTGCCGCCGGGGAGCTGTTTTTT	CASSLRTSGSAAGELFF
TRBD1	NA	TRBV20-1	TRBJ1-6	TGCAGTGCCAGTCTAGACAGGGCCTATAATTCACCCCTCCACTTT	CSASLDRAYNSPLHF
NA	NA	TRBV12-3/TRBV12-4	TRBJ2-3	TGTGCCAGCAGTTTTGGTGGGCCAGATACGCAGTATTTT	CASSFGGPDTQYF
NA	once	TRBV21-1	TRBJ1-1	TGTGCCAGCAGCAAATCGAACCCCCCAGGGGCTGTAGCTGAAGCTTTCTTT	CASSKSNPPGAVAEAFF
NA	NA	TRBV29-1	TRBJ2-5	TGCAGCGTTGAGGCTATGGGGCTGGGTCCCCAGTACTTC	CSVEAMGLGPQYF
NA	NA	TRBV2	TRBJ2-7	TGTGCCAGCAGTAACCGGCGGCTAGCGTACGGAGTTTCCGAGCAGTACTTC	CASSNRRLAYGVSEQYF
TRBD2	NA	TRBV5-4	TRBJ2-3	TGTGCCAGCAGCCGCAGAACTAGCGGGGTCACAGATACGCAGTATTTT	CASSRRTSGVTDTQYF
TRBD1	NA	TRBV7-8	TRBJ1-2	TGTGCCAGCAGCTTAGTTGCAGGGGGTGACTATGGCTACACCTTC	CASSLVAGGDYGYTF
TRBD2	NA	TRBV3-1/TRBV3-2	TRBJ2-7	TGTGCCAGCAGCTCGGGACTAGCGGTCTACGAGCAGTACTTC	CASSSGLAVYEQYF
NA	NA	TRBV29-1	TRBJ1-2	TGCAGCGTCCCGGGTCACCTCTCAAGTTTTTATGGCTACACCTTC	CSVPGHLSSFYGYTF
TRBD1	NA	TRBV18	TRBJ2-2	TGTGCCAGCTCACAAGGGACAGGGGAAAGAGAGCTGTTTTTT	CASSQGTGERELFF
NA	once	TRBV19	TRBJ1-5	TGTGCCAGTAGTTCCAAGGGGTGGCAGCCCCAGCATTTT	CASSSKGWQPQHF
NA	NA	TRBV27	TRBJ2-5	TGTGCCATCCTCGGGGAGAGAGAGACCCAGTACTTC	CAILGERETQYF
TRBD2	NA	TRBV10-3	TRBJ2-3	TGTGCCATCAGTGAGTTTGTAGCGGGGGGCACAGATACGCAGTATTTT	CAISEFVAGGTDTQYF
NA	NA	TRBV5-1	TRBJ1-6	TGCGCCAGCCGAGGGCCGTATAATTCACCCCTCCACTTT	CASRGPYNSPLHF
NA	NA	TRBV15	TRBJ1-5	TGTGCCACCAGCAGAGATGAAGGGGAGGCCTATCAGCCCCAGCATTTT	CATSRDEGEAYQPQHF
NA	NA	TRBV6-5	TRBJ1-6	TGTGCCAGCAGGCTGACAGCCACCTATAATTCACCCCTCCACTTT	CASRLTATYNSPLHF